This T cell receptor (beta chain) was retrieved from a study of preoperative IRX-2 immunotherapy in early breast cancer. Trimming at V came to 7 bases and at J to 4 bases, leaving 12 bases not matched to a gene. Germline CDR1 is LNHDA and CDR2 is SQIVND (reference sequence). The CDR3 runs 15 residues. Treatment here: preoperative locoregional IRX-2 cytokine immunotherapy. Libraries were prepared by immunoSEQ multiplex PCR; TCRdb keeps only in-frame clonotypes and omits some of them. The table lists some 99,000 clones, roughly 85% of them singletons. The starting material was tumor tissue, obtained after IRX-2 immunotherapy. The rearrangement joins TRBV19 to TRBJ1-2, with 7 bases that match TRBD1. The source of this sequence is a human donor with breast cancer. CDR3 in DNA: TGTGCCAGTACCACTTATGGGGACAGCGCCTATGGCTACACCTTC. Residues: CASTTYGDSAYGYTF.